The clone carrying this TCR beta chain occurred many times. The TCR beta CDR3 regions underwent amplification from RNA transcripts. Following a first-round RT-PCR that used HTBI primers, a second-round multiplex PCR was carried out. One entry per CDR3 protein, called by TCRdb with MiXCR from the multiplex PCR reads. This sample has a few hundred thousand distinct CDR3 sequences, with approximately 21% found just once. These data originate in a study of Graves' ophthalmopathy and Graves' hyperthyroidism. Whole-study context: Peripheral blood sampling occurred at initial diagnosis, before any treatment.

Per germline, CDR1 GTSNPN and CDR2 SVGIG (reference sequence). The CDR3 sequence is 12 residues long. Trimming pared 1 base from V and 10 bases from J, leaving 13 bases between. The sequence derives from a young woman with stable Graves' hyperthyroidism. The chain has TRBV30 and TRBJ1-1; possible D gene TRBD1, 6 bases. Sequenced sample: peripheral blood. In DNA, the CDR3 is TGTGCCTGGAGTGGGGGGGCACCAGGAGCTTTCTTT. This sequence encodes CAWSGGAPGAFF.